These T cell receptor beta chains were read from a single sample in a study of OX40 agonist ivuxolimab in advanced cancers. Sequenced by immunoSEQ multiplex PCR; TCRdb stores in-frame clones only, minus some. The sample includes 77,000 or so clones, 81% seen only once; the top ten take 5%. Sequencing was performed on CD4+ or CD8+ T cells sorted from blood, taken in a trial of the OX40 agonist ivuxolimab. The source is an adult with an advanced solid tumor such as melanoma, head and neck, liver or kidney cancer. CDR3s include the opening cysteine and the closing phenylalanine or tryptophan. The D gene is left open where the match is weak. Rows may omit the clone size; those that give it use once, few, many or a size class.

>.|.|TRBJ2-3|TRBV29-1
TGCAGCGTTGGGCTAGCTTTTGGCACAGATACGCAGTATTTT
CSVGLAFGTDTQYF
>.|.|TRBJ1-5|TRBV6-1
TGTGCCAGCAGGCCGGGTAGGGTTTCTAGTCAGCCCCAGCATTTT
CASRPGRVSSQPQHF
>.|.|TRBJ2-5|TRBV6-9
TGTGCCAGCAGTTACCCAGCCTACCAACAAGAGACCCAGTACTTC
CASSYPAYQQETQYF
>.|.|TRBJ2-6|TRBV18
TGTGCCAGCTCACTGGCATCTGGGGCCAACGTCCTGACTTTC
CASSLASGANVLTF
>.|few|TRBJ1-1|TRBV15
TGTGCCACCAGCAGAAGGCAGGCAACAATGAACACTGAAGCTTTCTTT
CATSRRQATMNTEAFF
>.|.|TRBJ1-1|TRBV5-6
TGTGCCAGCAGCTCTGACAGGTTAGAAGGTTTCTTT
CASSSDRLEGFF
>TRBD1|.|TRBJ1-1|TRBV4-3
TGCGCCAGCAGCCAGGGACAGGCGAACACTGAAGCTTTCTTT
CASSQGQANTEAFF
>.|.|TRBJ2-5|TRBV7-9
TGTGCCAGCAGCCGGGGGTCAGGCCCGGGGGAGACCCAGTACTTC
CASSRGSGPGETQYF
>TRBD2|.|TRBJ2-7|TRBV9
TGTGCCAGCAGCCGCAGCGGGAGTTGGGACGAGCAGTACTTC
CASSRSGSWDEQYF
>.|few|TRBJ1-2|TRBV7-9
TGTGCCAGCAGCCCCCTAGGGTTTGACTATGGCTACACCTTC
CASSPLGFDYGYTF
>.|.|TRBJ1-1|TRBV27
TGTGCCAGCAGTTTTAAGGGCGGGCGGACTGAAGCTTTCTTT
CASSFKGGRTEAFF
>.|.|TRBJ1-5|TRBV7-2
TGTGCCAGCAGCTTAGAGCCCGCGAATCAGCCCCAGCATTTT
CASSLEPANQPQHF
>.|.|TRBJ2-1|TRBV7-3
TGTGCCAGCAGCTCGACTAAATACAATGAGCAGTTCTTC
CASSSTKYNEQFF
>.|.|TRBJ1-1|TRBV7-2
TGTGCCAGCAGCTTAGGGACTGAAGCTTTCTTT
CASSLGTEAFF
>TRBD1|.|TRBJ1-2|TRBV4-1
TGCGCCAGCAGCCAAGGGCAGGGGGCTCAGGAGGGCTACACCTTC
CASSQGQGAQEGYTF
>TRBD2|.|TRBJ2-2|TRBV2
TGTGCCAGCGACCCCGGGGGACTAGCGGGACCGAACACCGGGGAGCTGTTTTTT
CASDPGGLAGPNTGELFF
>.|few|TRBJ2-1|TRBV13
TGTGCCAGCAGCCCCGGGACGGCTAACAATGAGCAGTTCTTC
CASSPGTANNEQFF
>.|.|TRBJ2-7|TRBV7-2
TGTGCCAGCACCTACTCAATTTCTTCCTACGAGCAGTACTTC
CASTYSISSYEQYF
>.|.|TRBJ2-6|TRBV4-3
TGCGCCAGCAGCCGGGTGGGATCTGGGGCCAACGTCCTGACTTTC
CASSRVGSGANVLTF
>TRBD2|.|TRBJ2-7|TRBV28
TGTGCCAGCAGCCCCATAGCGGGAGCCGCCTACGAGCAGTACTTC
CASSPIAGAAYEQYF
>TRBD1|.|TRBJ2-7|TRBV6-1
TGTGCCAGCAGTGAAAGCGACAGGGGGCCTGACGAGCAGTACTTC
CASSESDRGPDEQYF
>TRBD2|.|TRBJ2-3|TRBV5-1
TGCGCCAGCAGCTTCGGGACTAGCGGCACAGATACGCAGTATTTT
CASSFGTSGTDTQYF
>.|.|TRBJ1-1|TRBV20-1
TGCAGTGCTAGGTACACTGAAGCTTTCTTT
CSARYTEAFF
>.|.|TRBJ1-1|TRBV6-1
TGTGCCAGCAGTGCCTTACGGATGAACACTGAAGCTTTCTTT
CASSALRMNTEAFF
>.|.|TRBJ1-1|TRBV5-4
TGTGCCAGCAGCTTAGACACCCTAGGGAACACTGAAGCTTTCTTT
CASSLDTLGNTEAFF
>.|.|TRBJ1-5|TRBV19
TGTGCCAGTAGTACTACCGGGACCCTTAATCAGCCCCAGCATTTT
CASSTTGTLNQPQHF
>TRBD1|once|TRBJ2-2|TRBV18
TGTGCCAGCTCACGGGACAGGGGAGGCACCGGGGAGCTGTTTTTT
CASSRDRGGTGELFF
>TRBD1|once|TRBJ2-2|TRBV29-1
TGCAGCGTTAAAGGACAGGGTCTAGCCGGGGAGCTGTTTTTT
CSVKGQGLAGELFF
>.|medium-sized|TRBJ2-7|TRBV10-3
TGTGCCATCAGCCATGCGGTAGGGACCTCATACTCCTACGAGCAGTACTTC
CAISHAVGTSYSYEQYF